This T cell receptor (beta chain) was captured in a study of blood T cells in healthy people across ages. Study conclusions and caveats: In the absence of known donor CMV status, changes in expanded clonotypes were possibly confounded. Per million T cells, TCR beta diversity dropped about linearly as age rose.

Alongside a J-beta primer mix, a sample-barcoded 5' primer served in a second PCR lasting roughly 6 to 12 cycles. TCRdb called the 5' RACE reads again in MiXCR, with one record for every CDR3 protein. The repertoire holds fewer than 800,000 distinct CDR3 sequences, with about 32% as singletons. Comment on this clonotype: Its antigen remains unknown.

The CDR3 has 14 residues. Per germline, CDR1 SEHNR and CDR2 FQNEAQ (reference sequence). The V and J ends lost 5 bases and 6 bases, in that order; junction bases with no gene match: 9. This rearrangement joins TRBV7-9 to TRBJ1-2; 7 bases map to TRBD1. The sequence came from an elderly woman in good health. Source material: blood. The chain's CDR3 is CASSDTDRRDGYTF. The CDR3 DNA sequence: TGTGCCAGCAGCGATACGGACAGGAGGGATGGCTACACCTTC.